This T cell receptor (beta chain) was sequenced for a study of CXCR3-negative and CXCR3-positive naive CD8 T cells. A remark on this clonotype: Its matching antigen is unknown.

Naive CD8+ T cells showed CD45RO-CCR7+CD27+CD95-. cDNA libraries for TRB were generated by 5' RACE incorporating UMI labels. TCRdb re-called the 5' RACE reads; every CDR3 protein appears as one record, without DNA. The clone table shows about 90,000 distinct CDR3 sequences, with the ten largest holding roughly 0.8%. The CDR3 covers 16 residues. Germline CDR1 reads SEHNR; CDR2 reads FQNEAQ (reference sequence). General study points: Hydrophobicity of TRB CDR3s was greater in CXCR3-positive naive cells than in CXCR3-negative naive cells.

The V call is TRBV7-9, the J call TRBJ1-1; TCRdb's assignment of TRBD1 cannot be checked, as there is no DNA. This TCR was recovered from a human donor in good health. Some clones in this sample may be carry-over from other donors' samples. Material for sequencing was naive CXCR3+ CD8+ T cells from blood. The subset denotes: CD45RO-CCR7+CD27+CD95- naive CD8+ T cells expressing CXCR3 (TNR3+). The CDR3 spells CASSSAAGTANTEAFF. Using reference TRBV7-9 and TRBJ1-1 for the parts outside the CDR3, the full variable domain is DTGVSQNPRHKITKRGQNVTFRCDPISEHNRLYWYRQTLGQGPEFLTYFQNEAQLEKSRLLSDRFSAERPKGSFSTLEIQRTEQGDSAMYLCASSSAAGTANTEAFFGQGTRLTVV.